The 2 T cell receptor beta chains below were found in one sample sequenced in a study of cytomegalovirus exposure and HLA in healthy donors. The protocol was immunoSEQ multiplex PCR, while the TCRdb copy is restricted to in-frame clones and leaves out a portion. The sample records about 65,000 clones, about 90% being singletons. The sequenced material came from PBMCs. These receptors all stem from a woman in her late teens or twenties in good health and CMV-seronegative.

The chain employs TRBV5-4 and TRBJ1-1, with 9 bases lining up with TRBD1. The CDR3 runs 12 residues. In germline, CDR1 is SGHNT, CDR2 YYREEE (reference sequence). The CDR3 loop reads CAVTGGRSEAFF. CDR3 coding DNA: TGTGCAGTAACAGGGGGCAGGTCTGAAGCTTTCTTT.

V gene TRBV13 combines with J gene TRBJ2-7, with TRBD1 matching 7 bases. Germline CDR1 and CDR2: PRHDT and FYEKMQ (reference sequence). The CDR3 consists of 15 residues. The trim removed 4 bases at V and 2 bases at J, leaving 8 bases unmatched. The CDR3 region has the DNA TGTGCCAGCAGCTCCAAAAGGGACAGCACCTACGAGCAGTACTTC. It yields the protein CASSSKRDSTYEQYF.